This T cell receptor beta chain was retrieved from a study of blood T cell repertoires in COVID-19 (TCRdb year 2020). Some background on the complete study: Collaborator samples came from the United States, Italy and Spain and covered acute and convalescent phases of COVID-19. Nearly every sample came with metadata listing a de-identified subject ID, COVID-19 status, age in years and sex. Samples came from the ongoing ImmuneRACE study (first 160 participants) plus 1,254 subjects from 6 global collaborators. A freely available public database, intended as a resource for researchers studying the immune response to SARS-CoV-2, is where the repertoires were released. The material from the prospective study consisted of cDNA or gDNA derived from T cells, B-cell-depleted T cells, or PBMCs. HLA class I and class II types, where available, came from metadata supplied by the sample provider rather than from assay-based typing. Subjects who had been exposed to COVID-19, were actively infected with it, or had recovered from it provided the deeply sampled blood TCRbeta repertoires that made up the dataset.

Each collaborating institution followed its own protocols to collect whole blood in K2EDTA tubes. Collaborator samples were shipped for TCRbeta analysis as frozen whole blood, isolated PBMCs, or DNA extracted from either sample type. With regard to this clone: Its antigen remains unidentified. Base qualities were left out, and no much larger clone turns up one base away.

On the study overall, not on this receptor specifically: The amount of clinical and demographic metadata varied by source and participant and was provided uncurated.

The immunoSEQ Assay, a bias-controlled multiplex PCR, was used to amplify TCRbeta CDR3 regions from genomic DNA. In the paper's pipeline: Within the assay, amplification of reference gene primers was used to estimate how many nucleated cells each sample contained. Sequence reads were collapsed and filtered to measure the absolute abundance of every unique TCRbeta CDR3 rearrangement. Productive Simpson clonality was computed per sample as the square root of Simpson's diversity index over productive rearrangements. Here the immuneACCESS table is served through TCRdb, limited to in-frame sequences with V and J called. Missing clones are a known gap in these copies; in checked studies unresolved V genes cover under half, and the rest lacks a known reason. The V and J calls and clone size come from that table; D and trimming were worked out from the DNA. This sample is represented by 35,000 to 50,000 clones; 82% of them were singletons. Of the sample, more than 4% falls within the top ten clones.

Sequenced input: peripheral blood. The receptor comes from a woman in her seventies with acute or convalescent COVID-19.

The DNA reads as follows: TGCGCCAGCAGCACCACCGGGACAGAGCATGAAAAACTGTTTTTT. This gives the protein CASSTTGTEHEKLFF. The rearranged chain carries TRBV5-1 and TRBJ1-4; TRBD1 agrees with 7 junctional bases. The germline V gene sets CDR1 to SGHRS and CDR2 to YFSETQ. From cysteine to phenylalanine, the CDR3 is 15 amino acids long. Only the CDR3 DNA stays, 45 bases, in frame from base 1. Trimming takes 4 bases off V and 6 bases off J; junction bases not matched to a gene: 9.